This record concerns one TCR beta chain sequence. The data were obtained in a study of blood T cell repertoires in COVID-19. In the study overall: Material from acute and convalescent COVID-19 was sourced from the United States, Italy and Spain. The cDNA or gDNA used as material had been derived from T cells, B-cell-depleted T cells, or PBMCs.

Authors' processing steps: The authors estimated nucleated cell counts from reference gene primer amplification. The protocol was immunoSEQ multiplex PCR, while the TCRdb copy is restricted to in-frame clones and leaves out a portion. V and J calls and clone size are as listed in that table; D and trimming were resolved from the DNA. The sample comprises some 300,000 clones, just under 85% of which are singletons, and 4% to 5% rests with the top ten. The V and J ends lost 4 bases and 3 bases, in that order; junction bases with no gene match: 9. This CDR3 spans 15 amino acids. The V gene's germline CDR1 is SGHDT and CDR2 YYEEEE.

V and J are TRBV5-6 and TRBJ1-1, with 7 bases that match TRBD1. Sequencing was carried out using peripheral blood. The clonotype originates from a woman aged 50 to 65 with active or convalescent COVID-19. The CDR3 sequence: CASSTVQGTDTEAFF. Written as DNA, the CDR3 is TGTGCCAGCAGCACTGTTCAGGGGACAGACACTGAAGCTTTCTTT.